In its sample, the clone carrying this TCR beta chain was seen many times. This record comes from a study of Graves' ophthalmopathy and Graves' hyperthyroidism. The CDR3 contains 14 residues. The V gene end was trimmed by 8 bases and the J gene end by 8 bases; junction bases not matched to a gene: 14. Stable hyperthyroidism denotes an absence of ophthalmopathy throughout 18 months of follow-up. The hyperthyroidism patients, aged 18 to 65, had been newly diagnosed, with under 2 months' duration. Pregnancy or lactation, uncontrolled infections and other autoimmune diseases were grounds for excluding patients. PBMCs were isolated by Ficoll-Paque density gradient centrifugation, using more than 8.5 ml of fresh peripheral blood as the starting material. The authors amplified TCR beta CDR3 regions, and they did so from RNA transcripts for repertoire sequencing. Scientists carried out first-round RT-PCR using HTBI primers and then a second-round multiplex PCR. In TCRdb, the multiplex PCR reads were re-called with MiXCR into one record per CDR3 protein. The table records hundreds of thousands of distinct CDR3 sequences, about 20% of them present only once.

This TCR was sampled from a woman younger than 35 with stable Graves' hyperthyroidism. Some clones in this sample may be carry-over from other donors' samples. The chain joins TRBV12-3 or TRBV12-4 to TRBJ1-2; 7 bases agree with TRBD1. Sequenced material: peripheral blood. CDR3: CASAETGTLGGYTF. The CDR3 coding sequence is TGTGCCAGCGCGGAGACAGGGACTCTAGGAGGCTACACCTTC.